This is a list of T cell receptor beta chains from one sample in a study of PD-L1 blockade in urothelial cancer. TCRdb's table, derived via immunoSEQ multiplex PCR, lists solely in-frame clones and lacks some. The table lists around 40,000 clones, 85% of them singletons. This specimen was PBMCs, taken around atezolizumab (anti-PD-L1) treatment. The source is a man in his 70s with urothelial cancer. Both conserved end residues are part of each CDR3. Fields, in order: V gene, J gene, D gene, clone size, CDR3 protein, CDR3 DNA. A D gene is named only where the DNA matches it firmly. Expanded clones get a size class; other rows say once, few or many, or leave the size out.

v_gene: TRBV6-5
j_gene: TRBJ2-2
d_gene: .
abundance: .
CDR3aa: CASSLAANTGELFF
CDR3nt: TGTGCCAGCAGTTTGGCGGCGAACACCGGGGAGCTGTTTTTT

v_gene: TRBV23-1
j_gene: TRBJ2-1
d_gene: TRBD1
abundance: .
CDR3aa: CASSQSGTGNNEQFF
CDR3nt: TGCGCCAGCAGTCAATCGGGGACAGGGAACAATGAGCAGTTCTTC

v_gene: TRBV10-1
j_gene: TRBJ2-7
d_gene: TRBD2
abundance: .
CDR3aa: CASSETSGYSYEQYF
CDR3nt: TGCGCCAGCAGTGAGACTAGCGGTTACTCCTACGAGCAGTACTTC

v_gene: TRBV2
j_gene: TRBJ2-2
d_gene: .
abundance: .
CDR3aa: CASSESSGKTGELFF
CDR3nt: TGTGCCAGCAGTGAGAGTTCAGGAAAAACCGGGGAGCTGTTTTTT

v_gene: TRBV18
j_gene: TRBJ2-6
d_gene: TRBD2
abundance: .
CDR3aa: CASSFVGLAELSGANVLTF
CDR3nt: TGTGCCAGCTCATTCGTTGGACTAGCGGAACTCTCTGGGGCCAACGTCCTGACTTTC

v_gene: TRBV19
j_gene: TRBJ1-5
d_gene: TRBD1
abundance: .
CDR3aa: CASSIGRTGDFHSNQPQHF
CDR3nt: TGTGCCAGTAGTATAGGGCGGACAGGCGATTTCCATAGCAATCAGCCCCAGCATTTT

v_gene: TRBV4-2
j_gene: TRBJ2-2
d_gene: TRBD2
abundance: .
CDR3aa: CASSQEQLAGTGELFF
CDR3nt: TGTGCCAGCAGCCAAGAACAACTAGCGGGGACCGGGGAGCTGTTTTTT

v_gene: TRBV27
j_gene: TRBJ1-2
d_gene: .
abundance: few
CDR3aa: CASSFRQAAYGYTF
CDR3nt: TGTGCCAGCAGTTTCCGACAGGCCGCCTATGGCTACACCTTC

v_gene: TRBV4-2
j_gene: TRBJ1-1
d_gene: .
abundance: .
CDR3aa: CASSQAARGEAFF
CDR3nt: TGTGCCAGCAGCCAAGCGGCCCGGGGAGAAGCTTTCTTT

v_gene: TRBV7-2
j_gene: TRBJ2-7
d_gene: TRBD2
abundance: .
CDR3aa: CASSIRALTSGSNYEQYF
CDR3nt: TGTGCCAGCAGCATCAGAGCCCTGACTAGCGGGAGTAACTACGAGCAGTACTTC

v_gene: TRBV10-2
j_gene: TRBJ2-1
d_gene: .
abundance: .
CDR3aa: CASSEGPWNEQFF
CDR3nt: TGCGCCAGCAGTGAGGGCCCCTGGAATGAGCAGTTCTTC

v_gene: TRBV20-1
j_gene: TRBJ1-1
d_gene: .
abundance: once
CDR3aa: CSAKETGRAFF
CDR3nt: TGCAGTGCTAAAGAGACAGGTAGAGCTTTCTTT

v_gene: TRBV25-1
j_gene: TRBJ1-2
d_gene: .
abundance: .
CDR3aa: CASSDTTGDYGYTF
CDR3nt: TGTGCCAGCAGTGACACTACCGGGGACTATGGCTACACCTTC

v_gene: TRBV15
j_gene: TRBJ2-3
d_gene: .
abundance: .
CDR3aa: CATSRDRSADTQYF
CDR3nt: TGTGCCACCAGCAGAGACAGGTCTGCAGATACGCAGTATTTT

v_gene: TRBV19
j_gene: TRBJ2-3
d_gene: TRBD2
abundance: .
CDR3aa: CASSIGSGSADTQYF
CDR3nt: TGTGCCAGTAGTATAGGTAGCGGGAGCGCAGATACGCAGTATTTT

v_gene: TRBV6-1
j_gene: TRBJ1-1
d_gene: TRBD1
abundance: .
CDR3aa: CASSGPDRVTEAFF
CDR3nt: TGTGCCAGCAGTGGACCCGACAGGGTCACTGAAGCTTTCTTT

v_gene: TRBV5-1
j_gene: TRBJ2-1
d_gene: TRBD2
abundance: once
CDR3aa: CASRLAGDTSYNEQFF
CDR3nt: TGCGCCAGCAGACTAGCGGGAGACACCTCCTACAATGAGCAGTTCTTC

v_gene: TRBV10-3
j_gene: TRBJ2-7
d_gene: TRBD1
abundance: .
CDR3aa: CAISAGTGGVNEQYF
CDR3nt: TGTGCCATCAGTGCCGGGACAGGGGGCGTCAACGAGCAGTACTTC

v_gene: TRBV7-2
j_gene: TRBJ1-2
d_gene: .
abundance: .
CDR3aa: CASSPPGQNYGYTF
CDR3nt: TGTGCCAGCAGCCCCCCCGGACAGAACTATGGCTACACCTTC

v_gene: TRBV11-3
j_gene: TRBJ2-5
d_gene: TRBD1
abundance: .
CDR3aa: CASSFRQGIQETQYF
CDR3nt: TGTGCCAGCAGCTTCAGACAGGGAATCCAAGAGACCCAGTACTTC

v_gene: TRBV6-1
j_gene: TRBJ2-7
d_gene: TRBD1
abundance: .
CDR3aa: CASSQQGSGYEQYF
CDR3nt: TGTGCCAGCAGTCAACAGGGGTCGGGCTACGAGCAGTACTTC

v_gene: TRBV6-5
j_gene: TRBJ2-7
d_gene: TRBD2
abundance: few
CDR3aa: CASRPAPSGEQYF
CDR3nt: TGTGCCAGCAGGCCCGCTCCTAGCGGTGAGCAGTACTTC

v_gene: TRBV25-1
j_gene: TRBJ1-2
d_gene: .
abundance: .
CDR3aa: CASSEWAGQGYTF
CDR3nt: TGTGCCAGCAGTGAATGGGCAGGACAGGGCTACACCTTC

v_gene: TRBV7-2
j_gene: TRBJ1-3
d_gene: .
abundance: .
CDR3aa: CASSLAPQVSGNTIYF
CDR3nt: TGTGCCAGCAGCTTAGCGCCGCAGGTCTCTGGAAACACCATATATTTT

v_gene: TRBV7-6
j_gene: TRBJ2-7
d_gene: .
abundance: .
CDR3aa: CASSLRAGNSYEQYF
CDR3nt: TGTGCCAGCAGCTTACGAGCAGGGAACTCCTACGAGCAGTACTTC

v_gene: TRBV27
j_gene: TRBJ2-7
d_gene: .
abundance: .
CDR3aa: CASSLSVAGAPYEQYF
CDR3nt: TGTGCCAGCAGTTTATCGGTTGCAGGGGCTCCCTACGAGCAGTACTTC

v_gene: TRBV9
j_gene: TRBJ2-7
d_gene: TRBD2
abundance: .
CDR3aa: CASSVDGGSRFEQYF
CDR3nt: TGTGCCAGCAGCGTAGACGGCGGGAGTCGCTTCGAGCAGTACTTC

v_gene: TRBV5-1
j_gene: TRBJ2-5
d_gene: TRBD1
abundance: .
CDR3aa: CASSTRDRHQETQYF
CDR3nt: TGCGCCAGCAGCACCAGGGACAGGCACCAAGAGACCCAGTACTTC

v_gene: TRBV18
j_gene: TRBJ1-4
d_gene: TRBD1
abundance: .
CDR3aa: CASSLPGQGRSEKLFF
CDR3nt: TGTGCCAGCTCACTGCCGGGACAGGGTCGCAGTGAAAAACTGTTTTTT

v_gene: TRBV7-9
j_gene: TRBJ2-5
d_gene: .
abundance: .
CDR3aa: CASSPRQDTGTQYF
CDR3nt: TGTGCCAGCAGCCCTCGACAGGATACCGGGACCCAGTACTTC

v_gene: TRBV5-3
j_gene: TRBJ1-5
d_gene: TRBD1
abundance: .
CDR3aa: CARSFPGGGSNQPQHF
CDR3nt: TGTGCCAGAAGCTTTCCAGGGGGCGGTAGCAATCAGCCCCAGCATTTT

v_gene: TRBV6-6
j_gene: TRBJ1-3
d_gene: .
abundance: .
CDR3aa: CASSYRQGNTIYF
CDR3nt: TGTGCCAGCAGTTACCGACAGGGAAACACCATATATTTT

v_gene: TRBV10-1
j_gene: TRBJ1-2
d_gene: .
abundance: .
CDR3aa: CASSESVNYGYTF
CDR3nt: TGCGCCAGCAGTGAATCTGTTAACTATGGCTACACCTTC

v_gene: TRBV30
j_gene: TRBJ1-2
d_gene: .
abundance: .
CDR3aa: CAWRWGPNNYGYTF
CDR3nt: TGTGCCTGGAGGTGGGGGCCAAATAACTATGGCTACACCTTC

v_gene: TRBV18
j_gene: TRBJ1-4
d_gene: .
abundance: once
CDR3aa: CASSPRQARTNEKLFF
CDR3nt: TGTGCCAGCTCACCACGACAGGCCCGCACTAATGAAAAACTGTTTTTT

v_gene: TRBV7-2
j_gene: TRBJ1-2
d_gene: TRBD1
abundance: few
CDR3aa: CASSRGTGDGYTF
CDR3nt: TGTGCCAGCAGCCGAGGGACAGGGGATGGCTACACCTTC

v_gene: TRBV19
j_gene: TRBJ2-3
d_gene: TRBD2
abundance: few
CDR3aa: CASSLTSDTDTQYF
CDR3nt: TGTGCCAGTAGTCTAACTAGCGACACAGATACGCAGTATTTT

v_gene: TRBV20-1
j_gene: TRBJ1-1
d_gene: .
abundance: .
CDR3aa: CSPRGNTEAFF
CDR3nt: TGCAGCCCTAGGGGGAACACTGAAGCTTTCTTT

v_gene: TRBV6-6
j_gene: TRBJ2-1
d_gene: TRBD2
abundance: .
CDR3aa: CASGGSASTNEQFF
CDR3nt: TGTGCCAGCGGCGGGAGCGCCTCCACCAATGAGCAGTTCTTC

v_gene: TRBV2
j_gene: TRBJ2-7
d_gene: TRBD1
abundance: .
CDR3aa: CASSEGQIAYEQYF
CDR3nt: TGTGCCAGCAGTGAGGGACAGATAGCCTACGAGCAGTACTTC

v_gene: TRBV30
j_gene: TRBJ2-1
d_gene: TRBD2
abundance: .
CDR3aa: CAWRPGLAGVNEQFF
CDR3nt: TGTGCCTGGAGGCCGGGACTAGCGGGAGTCAATGAGCAGTTCTTC

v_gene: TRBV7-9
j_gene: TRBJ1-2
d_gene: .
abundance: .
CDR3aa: CASSTLNQGYGYTF
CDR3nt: TGTGCCAGCAGCACCCTAAACCAGGGCTATGGCTACACCTTC

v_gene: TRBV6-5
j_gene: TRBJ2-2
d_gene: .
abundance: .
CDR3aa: CASSIGGELFF
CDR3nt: TGTGCCAGCAGCATCGGCGGGGAGCTGTTTTTT

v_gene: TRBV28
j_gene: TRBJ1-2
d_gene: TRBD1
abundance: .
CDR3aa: CASSLPLISRGRRGYTF
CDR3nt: TGTGCCAGCAGTTTGCCCCTTATCTCCAGGGGGCGTAGAGGCTACACCTTC

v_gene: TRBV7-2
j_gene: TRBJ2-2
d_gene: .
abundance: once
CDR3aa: CASSPRAHRFNTGELFF
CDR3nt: TGTGCCAGCAGCCCCCGCGCCCATAGATTTAACACCGGGGAGCTGTTTTTT

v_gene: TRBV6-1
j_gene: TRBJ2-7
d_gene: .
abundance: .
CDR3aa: CASSEALVAEGYEQYF
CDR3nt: TGTGCCAGCAGTGAAGCGCTGGTAGCGGAAGGCTACGAGCAGTACTTC